These 13 T cell receptor beta chains were all obtained from the same sample, sequenced in a study of cytomegalovirus exposure and HLA in healthy donors. PCR involved 60 Vbeta and 13 Jbeta primers. TCRdb keeps only in-frame clones here, not all; method: immunoSEQ multiplex PCR. The sample has some 220,000 clones, about 89% seen once; the top ten hold roughly 1%. Sequencing was carried out using PBMCs. Receptors were obtained from a young woman in good health and CMV-seronegative.

This chain joins TRBV15 and TRBJ2-1; possible D gene TRBD2, 5 bases. V lost 0 bases and J 7 bases, leaving 16 bases between the germline ends. Germline V lookup: CDR1 LNHNV, CDR2 YYDKDF (reference sequence). CDR3 length: 16 amino acids. The CDR3 loop reads CATSRDHGVRWNEQFF. The CDR3, as DNA: TGTGCCACCAGCAGAGATCACGGGGTGCGTTGGAATGAGCAGTTCTTC.

The rearrangement uses TRBV6-5 and TRBJ2-5; D gene uncertain. The CDR3 totals 13 residues. V gave up 3 bases and J gave up 2 bases, with 7 bases separating them. CDR1 is MNHEY and CDR2 is SVGAGI in the germline V gene. CDR3 loop: CASSYYSQETQYF. The CDR3 nucleotides read TGTGCCAGCAGTTATTACAGTCAAGAGACCCAGTACTTC.

The gene calls are TRBV7-9 and TRBJ1-2; D is unclear. CDR3 length equals 15 residues. Trimming pared 5 bases from V and 6 bases from J, leaving 19 bases between. CDR1 SEHNR and CDR2 FQNEAQ come from the germline V gene (reference sequence). For the CDR3, the DNA is TGTGCCAGCAGCCTATTTCCACTCTCCGGGGATGGCTACACCTTC. Translating it yields CASSLFPLSGDGYTF.

V usage is TRBV15 and J usage is TRBJ1-1; D is ambiguous. This CDR3 comprises 13 residues. Per the germline V gene, CDR1 is LNHNV and CDR2 is YYDKDF (reference sequence). Trimming left V 0 bases short and J 1 base short, with 3 bases between. CDR3 sequence reads: CATSRDRNTEAFF. The CDR3 DNA reads as TGTGCCACCAGCAGAGATCGGAACACTGAAGCTTTCTTT.

J is TRBJ2-1 and V is TRBV11-2; D might be TRBD2 (6 bases). The germline V gene encodes CDR1 SGHAT and CDR2 FQNNGV. This CDR3 is 15 amino acids long. V lost 2 bases and J lost 10, with 18 bases in between. The DNA of the CDR3 is TGTGCCAGCAGCTTATGGAGCGGGCCGCCTTGGGAGCAGTTCTTC. Its protein is CASSLWSGPPWEQFF.

The chain uses TRBV10-1 and TRBJ1-1; no definite D call. The V gene lost 1 base and the J gene lost 4 bases, with 13 bases spanning the gap. Looked up from germline, CDR1 is WNHNN and CDR2 is SYGVQD (reference sequence). The CDR3 loop spans 15 amino acids. The CDR3 sequence: CASSEYIGSGTEAFF. CDR3 DNA: TGCGCCAGCAGTGAGTATATAGGGAGTGGCACTGAAGCTTTCTTT.

This chain joins TRBV4-1 and TRBJ2-6; D is unresolved. The CDR3 loop spans 18 amino acids. With 1 base removed from V and 1 base from J, the gap between germline ends came to 14 bases. Germline-derived CDR1 and CDR2 are MGHRA and YSYEKL. CDR3 sequence: CASSQGLTFPSGANVLTF. The CDR3 DNA reads TGCGCCAGCAGCCAAGGTTTGACTTTTCCTTCTGGGGCCAACGTCCTGACTTTC.

This chain uses TRBV7-3 with TRBJ1-1; D is undetermined. V was pared by 5 bases and J by 0 bases, with 7 bases between. The germline V gene has CDR1 SGHTA and CDR2 FQGTGA. There are 13 residues in the CDR3. CDR3 coding DNA: TGTGCCAGCAGCCTCCAGATGAACACTGAAGCTTTCTTT. Protein sequence: CASSLQMNTEAFF. The complete variable domain, with remaining parts taken from reference TRBV7-3 and TRBJ1-1, reads GAGVSQTPSNKVTEKGKYVELRCDPISGHTALYWYRQSLGQGPEFLIYFQGTGAADDSGLPNDRFFAVRPEGSVSTLKIQRTERGDSAVYLCASSLQMNTEAFFGQGTRLTVV.

The genes are TRBV15 and TRBJ2-5, with 7 positions matching TRBD1. The CDR3 loop spans 15 amino acids. Germline V gene data show CDR1 as LNHNV and CDR2 as YYDKDF (reference sequence). With V trimmed by 1 base and J by 3 bases, 5 bases remained unmatched. The CDR3 reads CATSRAPGTEETQYF. The CDR3 nucleotides are TGTGCCACCAGCAGAGCCCCCGGGACAGAAGAGACCCAGTACTTC.

V usage is TRBV5-1 and J usage is TRBJ2-5, with TRBD2 identical over 9 bases. CDR3 length equals 15 residues. Germline CDR1 SGHRS, CDR2 YFSETQ. With 6 bases clipped from V and 3 bases from J, the junction kept 9 bases outside the gene matches. The CDR3: CASNNGASGEETQYF. DNA for the CDR3: TGCGCCAGCAACAATGGGGCTAGCGGGGAAGAGACCCAGTACTTC.

The rearrangement uses TRBV7-8 and TRBJ2-1; the match to TRBD2 covers 9 bases. This CDR3 has 14 residues. Germline V gene lookup returns CDR1 SGHVS and CDR2 FQNEAQ. V was pared by 3 bases and J by 6 bases, with 3 bases of the junction left unmatched. This CDR3 is CASSFGTSFNEQFF. The CDR3 DNA reads TGTGCCAGCAGCTTCGGGACTAGCTTCAATGAGCAGTTCTTC.

This chain links TRBV25-1 with TRBJ1-6, with D perhaps matching TRBD1 (5 bases). The germline V and J ends were trimmed by 2 bases and 0 bases, with 8 bases remaining between them. The CDR3 consists of 16 residues. Germline V lookup: CDR1 MGHDK, CDR2 SYGVNS. CDR3: CASSERQSSYNSPLHF. For the CDR3, the DNA is TGTGCCAGCAGTGAACGACAGAGCTCCTATAATTCACCCCTCCACTTT.

This CDR3 is CASSENILAPYEQYF. The CDR3 DNA reads as TGCGCCAGCAGTGAGAACATCCTAGCACCCTACGAGCAGTACTTC. The V gene is TRBV10-1, the J gene TRBJ2-7, with a weak D call TRBD2 (5 bases). V gave up 2 bases and J gave up 2 bases, with 13 bases separating them. This CDR3 has 15 amino acids. In germline, CDR1 is WNHNN, CDR2 SYGVQD (reference sequence).